This TCR beta chain was captured by sequencing in a study of cytomegalovirus exposure and HLA in healthy donors. PCR employed 60 Vbeta and 13 Jbeta primers. Assay used: immunoSEQ multiplex PCR; TCRdb lists only in-frame clones, some missing. The sample has roughly 110,000 clones, over 60% seen once. This clonotype originated in a man younger than 35 in good health and CMV-seropositive. What was sequenced was PBMCs.

CDR3 in amino acids: CASSFQQGAGTDTQYF. Written as DNA, the CDR3 is TGTGCCAGCAGTTTCCAACAGGGGGCTGGCACAGATACGCAGTATTTT. This sequence joins TRBV6-5 and TRBJ2-3, with 9 bases that match TRBD1. This CDR3 has 16 residues. V was pared by 4 bases and J by 1 base, with 6 bases of the junction left unmatched. Germline CDR1 is MNHEY and CDR2 is SVGAGI.